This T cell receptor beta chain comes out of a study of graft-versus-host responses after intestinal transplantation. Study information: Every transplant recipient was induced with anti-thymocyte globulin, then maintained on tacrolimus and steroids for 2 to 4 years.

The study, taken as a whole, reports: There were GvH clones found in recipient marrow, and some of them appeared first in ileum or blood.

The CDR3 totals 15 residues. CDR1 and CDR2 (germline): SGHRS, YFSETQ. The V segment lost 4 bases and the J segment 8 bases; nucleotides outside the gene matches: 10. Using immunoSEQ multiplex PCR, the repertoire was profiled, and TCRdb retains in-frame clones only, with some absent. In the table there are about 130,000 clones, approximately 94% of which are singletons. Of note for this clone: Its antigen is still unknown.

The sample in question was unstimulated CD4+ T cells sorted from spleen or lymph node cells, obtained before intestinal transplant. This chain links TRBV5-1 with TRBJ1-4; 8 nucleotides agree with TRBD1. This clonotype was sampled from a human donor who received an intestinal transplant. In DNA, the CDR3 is TGCGCCAGCAGCACTCGACAGGGGAGGGACGAAAAACTGTTTTTT. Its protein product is CASSTRQGRDEKLFF.